The rows below give T cell receptor beta chains drawn from one sample of a study of blood T cell repertoires in COVID-19. The table came from immunoSEQ multiplex PCR; TCRdb's copy has only in-frame clones and leaves some out. Found here are about 140,000 clones, almost 90% of them singletons; the top ten hold about 1.6%. Input material: peripheral blood. The origin of the receptors is a woman between 55 and 75 years old with acute or convalescent COVID-19. CDR3s include the opening cysteine and the closing phenylalanine or tryptophan. The order of the fields is J gene, D gene, V gene, CDR3 protein. A D gene is named only where the DNA matches it firmly.

J gene: TRBJ2-1; D gene: TRBD2; V gene: TRBV4-3; CDR3 protein: CASSQGTSGGVGYEQFF
J gene: TRBJ2-1; D gene: TRBD1; V gene: TRBV2; CDR3 protein: CASIANRGPNEQFF
J gene: TRBJ2-2; D gene: TRBD1; V gene: TRBV3-1/TRBV3-2; CDR3 protein: CASSQVRQGNTGELFF
J gene: TRBJ2-1; D gene: TRBD2; V gene: TRBV9; CDR3 protein: CASSHRAGGGYNEQFF
J gene: TRBJ1-1; D gene: TRBD1; V gene: TRBV6-2/TRBV6-3; CDR3 protein: CASSSLRTGDSEAFF
J gene: TRBJ2-7; D gene: TRBD1; V gene: TRBV6-5; CDR3 protein: CASRNRGTGGYEQYF
J gene: TRBJ1-1; D gene: TRBD1; V gene: TRBV19; CDR3 protein: CASSDEGAVTEAFF
J gene: TRBJ2-3; D gene: .; V gene: TRBV5-8; CDR3 protein: CASSPSGGYF
J gene: TRBJ1-1; D gene: .; V gene: TRBV6-5; CDR3 protein: CASSPEPGGALEAFF
J gene: TRBJ1-6; D gene: TRBD1; V gene: TRBV28; CDR3 protein: CASSPDRDSPLHF
J gene: TRBJ2-6; D gene: TRBD1; V gene: TRBV19; CDR3 protein: CASAGGEAGANVLTF
J gene: TRBJ2-4; D gene: .; V gene: TRBV18; CDR3 protein: CASSPGAGANIQYF
J gene: TRBJ2-7; D gene: TRBD1; V gene: TRBV7-2; CDR3 protein: CASSLRLPRQGTYEQYF
J gene: TRBJ1-5; D gene: .; V gene: TRBV6-6; CDR3 protein: CASSSGRGQPQHF
J gene: TRBJ1-5; D gene: .; V gene: TRBV30; CDR3 protein: CAWSTGSSNQPQHF
J gene: TRBJ2-2; D gene: TRBD1; V gene: TRBV19; CDR3 protein: CASSQDRGINTGELFF
J gene: TRBJ1-2; D gene: .; V gene: TRBV6-5; CDR3 protein: CASRTLRGYTF
J gene: TRBJ1-1; D gene: .; V gene: TRBV7-8; CDR3 protein: CASSRTANLGTEAFF
J gene: TRBJ2-2; D gene: TRBD2; V gene: TRBV6-2/TRBV6-3; CDR3 protein: CASSYPTSGGANTGELFF
J gene: TRBJ2-3; D gene: TRBD1; V gene: TRBV6-2/TRBV6-3; CDR3 protein: CASSWTGETDTQYF
J gene: TRBJ1-5; D gene: .; V gene: TRBV6-6; CDR3 protein: CASSPRGGPYSNQPQHF
J gene: TRBJ2-7; D gene: TRBD1; V gene: TRBV6-5; CDR3 protein: CASSYRDRFPYEQYF
J gene: TRBJ2-7; D gene: .; V gene: TRBV19; CDR3 protein: CASRGLTTYEQYF
J gene: TRBJ1-5; D gene: .; V gene: TRBV2; CDR3 protein: CASRDSRGNQPQHF
J gene: TRBJ1-1; D gene: .; V gene: TRBV7-9; CDR3 protein: CASSLVANTEAFF
J gene: TRBJ2-7; D gene: .; V gene: TRBV6-2/TRBV6-3; CDR3 protein: CASSYLRTAPYEQYF
J gene: TRBJ1-2; D gene: .; V gene: TRBV6-5; CDR3 protein: CASSRSGATNYGYTF
J gene: TRBJ2-5; D gene: .; V gene: TRBV7-2; CDR3 protein: CASSLGGLQETQYF
J gene: TRBJ1-2; D gene: .; V gene: TRBV7-6; CDR3 protein: CASSSLRDYGYTF
J gene: TRBJ1-1; D gene: TRBD1; V gene: TRBV11-3; CDR3 protein: CASSQRTGAHTEAFF
J gene: TRBJ2-1; D gene: .; V gene: TRBV18; CDR3 protein: CASSPRRGNEQFF
J gene: TRBJ1-3; D gene: TRBD1; V gene: TRBV2; CDR3 protein: CASSPSRGQAGNTIYF
J gene: TRBJ1-5; D gene: .; V gene: TRBV19; CDR3 protein: CASSPVGGVSQPQHF
J gene: TRBJ2-5; D gene: TRBD1; V gene: TRBV24-1; CDR3 protein: CATSDFLTTGGEETQYF
J gene: TRBJ1-4; D gene: .; V gene: TRBV4-1; CDR3 protein: CASSQVGTAEKLFF
J gene: TRBJ1-4; D gene: TRBD1; V gene: TRBV6-5; CDR3 protein: CASSRLTGPSEKLFF
J gene: TRBJ2-3; D gene: .; V gene: TRBV29-1; CDR3 protein: CSVRGESTDTQYF
J gene: TRBJ1-6; D gene: .; V gene: TRBV5-1; CDR3 protein: CASRAGLDNSPLHF